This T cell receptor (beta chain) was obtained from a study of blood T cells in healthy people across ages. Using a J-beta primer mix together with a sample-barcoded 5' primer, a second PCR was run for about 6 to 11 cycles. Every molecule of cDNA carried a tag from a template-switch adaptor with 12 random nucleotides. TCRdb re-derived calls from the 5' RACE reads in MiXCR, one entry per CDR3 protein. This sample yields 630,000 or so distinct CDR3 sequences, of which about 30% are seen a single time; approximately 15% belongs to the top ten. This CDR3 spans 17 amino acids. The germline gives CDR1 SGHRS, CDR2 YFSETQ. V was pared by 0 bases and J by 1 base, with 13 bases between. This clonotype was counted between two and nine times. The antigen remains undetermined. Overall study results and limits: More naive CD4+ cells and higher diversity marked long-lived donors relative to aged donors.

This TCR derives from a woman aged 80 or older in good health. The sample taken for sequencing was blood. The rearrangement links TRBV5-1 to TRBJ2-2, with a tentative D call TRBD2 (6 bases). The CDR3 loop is CASSLEARGENTGELFF. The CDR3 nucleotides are TGCGCCAGCAGCTTGGAAGCTCGCGGGGAGAACACCGGGGAGCTGTTTTTT.